This is a list of T cell receptor beta chains from one sample in a study of T cell responses to AZD1222 COVID-19 vaccine. Generated by immunoSEQ multiplex PCR, the TCRdb table keeps only in-frame clones and is missing some. The sample consists of 200,000 to 250,000 clones, roughly 91% of them appearing once. The sample here was peripheral blood, taken on day 0 of MenACWY control vaccination. Receptor source: an adult in good health. Both conserved end residues are part of each CDR3. The order of the fields is CDR3 DNA, CDR3 protein, D gene, clone size, V gene, J gene. The D gene is left open where the match is weak. The size of a clone is reported for some rows only, either as once, few or many, or as a class for expanded clones.

cdr3_nt: TGTGCCAGCAGCTTAGGAACTTTCGCGGGAGTTTTCTTT; cdr3_aa: CASSLGTFAGVFF; d_call: -; clone_size: -; v_call: TRBV7-2; j_call: TRBJ1-1
cdr3_nt: TGTGCCAGCAGTTATACGGGGGGCCGAGATACGCAGTATTTT; cdr3_aa: CASSYTGGRDTQYF; d_call: -; clone_size: -; v_call: TRBV6-2/TRBV6-3; j_call: TRBJ2-3
cdr3_nt: TGTGCCAGCACCTTGGGGGGACCCGGCTATGGCTACACCTTC; cdr3_aa: CASTLGGPGYGYTF; d_call: -; clone_size: -; v_call: TRBV5-8; j_call: TRBJ1-2
cdr3_nt: TGTGCCAGCAGCTTACGGGGGAACTCACCCCTCCACTTT; cdr3_aa: CASSLRGNSPLHF; d_call: -; clone_size: medium-sized; v_call: TRBV7-3; j_call: TRBJ1-6
cdr3_nt: TGTGCCAGCAGCTTGGCTGGATTTGAAGCTTTCTTT; cdr3_aa: CASSLAGFEAFF; d_call: -; clone_size: -; v_call: TRBV11-2; j_call: TRBJ1-1
cdr3_nt: TGTGCCAGCACCGAACAGGGGGTCGCTGAAGCTTTCTTT; cdr3_aa: CASTEQGVAEAFF; d_call: TRBD1; clone_size: -; v_call: TRBV2; j_call: TRBJ1-1
cdr3_nt: TGCGCCAGCAGCCAAGATTGGGGGGCGCGTCACACTGAAGCTTTCTTT; cdr3_aa: CASSQDWGARHTEAFF; d_call: -; clone_size: -; v_call: TRBV4-1; j_call: TRBJ1-1
cdr3_nt: TGTGCCAGCACCTCAAACGCAGGGCATGGCTACACCTTC; cdr3_aa: CASTSNAGHGYTF; d_call: -; clone_size: -; v_call: TRBV28; j_call: TRBJ1-2
cdr3_nt: TGTGCCAGCAGCCAAGGTATAGGGGCGGGGGTGAACACTGAAGCTTTCTTT; cdr3_aa: CASSQGIGAGVNTEAFF; d_call: -; clone_size: -; v_call: TRBV3-1/TRBV3-2; j_call: TRBJ1-1
cdr3_nt: TGTGCCAGTAGTCGGACAGGGGCTTTTGCCTACAATGAGCAGTTCTTC; cdr3_aa: CASSRTGAFAYNEQFF; d_call: TRBD1; clone_size: once; v_call: TRBV19; j_call: TRBJ2-1
cdr3_nt: TGTGCCAGCAGCCAAGACCGCGTGGATGAAAAACTGTTTTTT; cdr3_aa: CASSQDRVDEKLFF; d_call: -; clone_size: -; v_call: TRBV3-1/TRBV3-2; j_call: TRBJ1-4
cdr3_nt: TGCGCCAGCAGCCAAGACAGGGTAGCGTATGGCTACACCTTC; cdr3_aa: CASSQDRVAYGYTF; d_call: -; clone_size: -; v_call: TRBV4-3; j_call: TRBJ1-2
cdr3_nt: TGCAGCGTCGCGCTTGGCGTAAAACTGTTTTTT; cdr3_aa: CSVALGVKLFF; d_call: -; clone_size: -; v_call: TRBV29-1; j_call: TRBJ1-4
cdr3_nt: TGTGCCAGCAGCCCCGCCTACGCGAACACTGAAGCTTTCTTT; cdr3_aa: CASSPAYANTEAFF; d_call: -; clone_size: -; v_call: TRBV3-1/TRBV3-2; j_call: TRBJ1-1
cdr3_nt: TGTGCCAGTTCCCAGGGGGCAGGGAATCAGCCCCAGCATTTT; cdr3_aa: CASSQGAGNQPQHF; d_call: TRBD1; clone_size: -; v_call: TRBV19; j_call: TRBJ1-5
cdr3_nt: TGTGCCAGCAGACCTACAGGAATAAGAAACACCATATATTTT; cdr3_aa: CASRPTGIRNTIYF; d_call: -; clone_size: -; v_call: TRBV14; j_call: TRBJ1-3
cdr3_nt: TGTGCCAGCAGAAACCCCCGGGACAACTATCAGCCTCAGCATTTT; cdr3_aa: CASRNPRDNYQPQHF; d_call: -; clone_size: -; v_call: TRBV27; j_call: TRBJ1-5
cdr3_nt: TGTGCCAGCGAGGGACAGTACACTGAAGCTTTCTTT; cdr3_aa: CASEGQYTEAFF; d_call: TRBD1; clone_size: -; v_call: TRBV6-5; j_call: TRBJ1-1
cdr3_nt: TGTGCCAGCAGCTTAGGAGGGGGCACAGATACGCAGTATTTT; cdr3_aa: CASSLGGGTDTQYF; d_call: -; clone_size: once; v_call: TRBV11-2; j_call: TRBJ2-3
cdr3_nt: TGTGCCAGCAACATCAGGGGCCCTGGGACTGAAGCTTTCTTT; cdr3_aa: CASNIRGPGTEAFF; d_call: -; clone_size: -; v_call: TRBV5-4; j_call: TRBJ1-1
cdr3_nt: TGTGCCAGTCGTCCCGGGACAGGGGAAAATCAGCCCCAGCATTTT; cdr3_aa: CASRPGTGENQPQHF; d_call: TRBD1; clone_size: -; v_call: TRBV6-6; j_call: TRBJ1-5
cdr3_nt: TGTGCCAGCAGCGGGGGACTAGCGGGGAGGACAGATACGCAGTATTTT; cdr3_aa: CASSGGLAGRTDTQYF; d_call: TRBD2; clone_size: -; v_call: TRBV7-2; j_call: TRBJ2-3
cdr3_nt: TGTGCCATCAGCGCTTGGGGGACTATTCGGACACGTACCCAGCAGTACTTC; cdr3_aa: CAISAWGTIRTRTQQYF; d_call: TRBD2; clone_size: once; v_call: TRBV10-3; j_call: TRBJ2-7
cdr3_nt: TGTGCCAGCAGCTTAGATGGGACAAGGCCCTCTGGAAACACCATATATTTT; cdr3_aa: CASSLDGTRPSGNTIYF; d_call: -; clone_size: -; v_call: TRBV11-3; j_call: TRBJ1-3